The T cell receptor (beta chain) under discussion was sequenced for a study of OX40 agonist ivuxolimab in advanced cancers. In its sample, this clone was seen once. Its antigen remains unknown. The sampling schedule covered blood at baseline, cycle 4 day 1, and cycle 7 day 1. Generated by immunoSEQ multiplex PCR, the TCRdb table keeps only in-frame clones and is missing some. The data show approximately 76,000 clones, with approximately 85% seen just once and roughly 6% held by the top ten. Study outcomes and limitations: Relative to CD4+ cells, CD8+ T cells on average had more expanded clones. Clonal expansion was among the lowest in partial responders at 0.1-3.0 mg/kg, especially CD8+.

Germline CDR1 is SGDLS and CDR2 is YYNGEE. V lost 0 bases, J lost 5 bases, and 8 bases lay in between. This CDR3 is built from 13 residues. The chain employs TRBV9 and TRBJ1-1; D remains unclear. The TCR was taken from an adult with an advanced solid tumor such as melanoma, head and neck, liver or kidney cancer. This material consisted of CD4+ or CD8+ T cells sorted from blood, taken in a trial of the OX40 agonist ivuxolimab. The CDR3 is CASSVDGLTEAFF. CDR3 DNA: TGTGCCAGCAGCGTAGACGGTTTGACTGAAGCTTTCTTT.